Sequencing of this T cell receptor beta chain was carried out in a study of blood T cell repertoires in COVID-19. The data were produced by immunoSEQ multiplex PCR, yet TCRdb's version contains in-frame clones alone and is incomplete. The sample has fewer than 350,000 clones, about 90% seen once; the top ten hold less than 2%. Germline CDR1 SGHNT, CDR2 YYREEE (reference sequence). The CDR3 is 15 residues long. The junction had 8 bases not matched to a gene; V was cut back by 3 bases and J by 6 bases. Study members were between roughly 18 and 89 years old and lived in about two dozen US regions. The rearrangement links TRBV5-4 to TRBJ2-5; 10 nucleotides align to TRBD1. This TCR was recovered from a young woman with acute COVID-19. Sequences were obtained from PBMCs or T cells enriched from blood (not recorded which). The CDR3 is CASSSDGTGVQTQYF. In DNA form, the CDR3 reads TGTGCCAGCAGCTCCGACGGGACAGGGGTGCAGACCCAGTACTTC.